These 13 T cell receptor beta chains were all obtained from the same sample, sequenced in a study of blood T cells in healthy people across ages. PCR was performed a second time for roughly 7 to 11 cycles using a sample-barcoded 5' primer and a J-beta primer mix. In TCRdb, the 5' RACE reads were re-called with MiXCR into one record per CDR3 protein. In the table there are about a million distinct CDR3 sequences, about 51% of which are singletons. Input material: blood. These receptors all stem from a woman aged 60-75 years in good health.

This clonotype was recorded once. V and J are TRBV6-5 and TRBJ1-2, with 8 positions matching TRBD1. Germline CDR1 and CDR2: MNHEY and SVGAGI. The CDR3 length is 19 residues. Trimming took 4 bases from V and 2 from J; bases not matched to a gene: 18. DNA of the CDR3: TGTGCCAGCAGTTTCTACCTCCGGGACAGGAACCGGGGGAACTATGGCTACACCTTC. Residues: CASSFYLRDRNRGNYGYTF.

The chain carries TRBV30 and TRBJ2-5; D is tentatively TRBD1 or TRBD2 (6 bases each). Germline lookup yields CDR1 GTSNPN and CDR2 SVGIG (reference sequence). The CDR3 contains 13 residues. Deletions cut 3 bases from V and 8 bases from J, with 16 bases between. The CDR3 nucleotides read TGTGCCTGGAGAGTGGGGGGCTGGGGCACCCAGTACTTC. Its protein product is CAWRVGGWGTQYF.

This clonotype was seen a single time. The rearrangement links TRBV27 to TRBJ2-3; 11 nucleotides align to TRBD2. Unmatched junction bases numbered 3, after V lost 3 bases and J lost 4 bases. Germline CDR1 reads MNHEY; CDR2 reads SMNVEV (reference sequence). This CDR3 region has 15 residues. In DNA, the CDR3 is TGTGCCAGCAGTTTTACTAGCGGGGGATCAGATACGCAGTATTTT. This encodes CASSFTSGGSDTQYF.

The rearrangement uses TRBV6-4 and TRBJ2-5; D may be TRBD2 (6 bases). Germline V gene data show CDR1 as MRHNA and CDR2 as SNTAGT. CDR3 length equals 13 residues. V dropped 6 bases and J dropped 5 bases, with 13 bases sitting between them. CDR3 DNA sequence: TGTGCCAGCAGCCGCGAGGAGGGGGAGACCCAGTACTTC. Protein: CASSREEGETQYF.

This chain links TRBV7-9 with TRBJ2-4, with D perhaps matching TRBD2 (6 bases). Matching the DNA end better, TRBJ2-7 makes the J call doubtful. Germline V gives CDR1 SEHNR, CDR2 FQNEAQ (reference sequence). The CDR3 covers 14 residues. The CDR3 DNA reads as TGTGCCAGCAGCTCGACGGGGGATACCTACGAGCAGTACTTC. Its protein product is CASSSTGDTYEQYF.

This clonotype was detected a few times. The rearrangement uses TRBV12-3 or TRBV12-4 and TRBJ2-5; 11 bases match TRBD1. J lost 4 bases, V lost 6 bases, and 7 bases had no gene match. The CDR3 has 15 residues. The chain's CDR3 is CASRNSGTGGETQYF. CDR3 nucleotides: TGTGCCAGCAGGAACTCCGGGACAGGGGGAGAGACCCAGTACTTC.

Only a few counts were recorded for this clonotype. Here the CDR3 DNA reads TGCAGTGCTAGACCTAGCGGGATTTACAATGAGCAGTTCTTC. Translation gives CSARPSGIYNEQFF. The chain uses TRBV20-1 and TRBJ2-1, with 9 bases that match TRBD2. The germline CDR1 and CDR2 sequences are DFQATT and SNEGSKA (reference sequence). This CDR3 spans 14 amino acids. The J segment lost 4 bases and the V segment lost 2 bases, leaving 3 bases of the junction unmatched.

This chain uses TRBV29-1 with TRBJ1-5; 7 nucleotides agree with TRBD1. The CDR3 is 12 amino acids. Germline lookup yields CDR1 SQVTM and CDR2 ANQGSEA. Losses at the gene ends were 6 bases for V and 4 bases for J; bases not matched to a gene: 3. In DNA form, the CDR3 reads TGCAGCGTGGGGACAGAAAATCAGCCCCAGCATTTT. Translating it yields CSVGTENQPQHF. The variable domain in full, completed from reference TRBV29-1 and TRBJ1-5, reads SAVISQKPSRDICQRGTSLTIQCQVDSQVTMMFWYRQQPGQSLTLIATANQGSEATYESGFVIDKFPISRPNLTFSTLTVSNMSPEDSSIYLCSVGTENQPQHFGDGTRLSIL.

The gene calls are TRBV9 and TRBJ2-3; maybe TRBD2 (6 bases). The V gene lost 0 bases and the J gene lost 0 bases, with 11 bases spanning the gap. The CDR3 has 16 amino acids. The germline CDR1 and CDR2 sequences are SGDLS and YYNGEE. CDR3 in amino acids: CASSVGSGSSTDTQYF. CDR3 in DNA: TGTGCCAGCAGCGTAGGTAGCGGATCTAGCACAGATACGCAGTATTTT.

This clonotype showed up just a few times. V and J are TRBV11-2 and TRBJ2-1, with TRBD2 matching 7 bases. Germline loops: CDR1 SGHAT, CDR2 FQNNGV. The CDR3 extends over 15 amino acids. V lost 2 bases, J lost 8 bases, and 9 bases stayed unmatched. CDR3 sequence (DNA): TGTGCCAGCAGCTTAATTAGGACTAGACTTTATGAGCAGTTCTTC. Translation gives CASSLIRTRLYEQFF.

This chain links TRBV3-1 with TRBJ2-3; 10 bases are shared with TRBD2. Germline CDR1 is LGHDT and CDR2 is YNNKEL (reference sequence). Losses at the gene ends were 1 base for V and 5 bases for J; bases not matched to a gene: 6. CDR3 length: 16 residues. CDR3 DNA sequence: TGTGCCAGCAGCCAAGTGACTAGCGGGCGGAAAGATACGCAGTATTTT. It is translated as CASSQVTSGRKDTQYF.

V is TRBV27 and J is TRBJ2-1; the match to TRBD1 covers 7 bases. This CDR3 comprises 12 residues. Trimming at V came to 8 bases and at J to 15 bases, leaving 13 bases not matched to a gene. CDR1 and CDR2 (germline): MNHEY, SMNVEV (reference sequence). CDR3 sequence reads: CASGPPDRPWFF. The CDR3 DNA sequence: TGTGCCAGCGGTCCGCCGGACAGGCCATGGTTCTTC.

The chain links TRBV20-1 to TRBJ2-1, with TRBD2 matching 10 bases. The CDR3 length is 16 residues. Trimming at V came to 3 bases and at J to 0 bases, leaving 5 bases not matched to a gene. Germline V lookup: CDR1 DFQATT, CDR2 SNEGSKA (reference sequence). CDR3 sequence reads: CSASRTSGSSYNEQFF. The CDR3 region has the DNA TGCAGTGCTAGTCGGACTAGCGGTAGCTCCTACAATGAGCAGTTCTTC.